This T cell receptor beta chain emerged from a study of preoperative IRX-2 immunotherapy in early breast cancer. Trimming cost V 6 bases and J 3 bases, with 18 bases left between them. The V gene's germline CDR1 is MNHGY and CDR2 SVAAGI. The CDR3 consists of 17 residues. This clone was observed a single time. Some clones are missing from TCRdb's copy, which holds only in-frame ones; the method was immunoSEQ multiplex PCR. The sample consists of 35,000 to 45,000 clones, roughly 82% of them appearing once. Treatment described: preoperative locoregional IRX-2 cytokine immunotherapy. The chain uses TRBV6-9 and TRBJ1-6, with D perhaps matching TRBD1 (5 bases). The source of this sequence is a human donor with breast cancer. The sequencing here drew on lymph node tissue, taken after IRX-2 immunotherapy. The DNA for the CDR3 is TGTGCCAGCAGACTTCTGACAGCAACAAACTATAATTCACCCCTCCACTTT. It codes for CASRLLTATNYNSPLHF.